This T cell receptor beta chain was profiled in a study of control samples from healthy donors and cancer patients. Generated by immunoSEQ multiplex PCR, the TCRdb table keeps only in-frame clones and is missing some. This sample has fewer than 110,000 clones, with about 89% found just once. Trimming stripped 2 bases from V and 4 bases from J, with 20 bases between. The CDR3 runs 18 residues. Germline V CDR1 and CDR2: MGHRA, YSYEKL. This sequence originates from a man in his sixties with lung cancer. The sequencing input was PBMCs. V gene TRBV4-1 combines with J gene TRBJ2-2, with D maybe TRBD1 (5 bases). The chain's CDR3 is CASSQWPGQGIGTGELFF. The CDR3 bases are TGCGCCAGCAGCCAATGGCCCGGCCAGGGCATCGGCACCGGGGAGCTGTTTTTT.